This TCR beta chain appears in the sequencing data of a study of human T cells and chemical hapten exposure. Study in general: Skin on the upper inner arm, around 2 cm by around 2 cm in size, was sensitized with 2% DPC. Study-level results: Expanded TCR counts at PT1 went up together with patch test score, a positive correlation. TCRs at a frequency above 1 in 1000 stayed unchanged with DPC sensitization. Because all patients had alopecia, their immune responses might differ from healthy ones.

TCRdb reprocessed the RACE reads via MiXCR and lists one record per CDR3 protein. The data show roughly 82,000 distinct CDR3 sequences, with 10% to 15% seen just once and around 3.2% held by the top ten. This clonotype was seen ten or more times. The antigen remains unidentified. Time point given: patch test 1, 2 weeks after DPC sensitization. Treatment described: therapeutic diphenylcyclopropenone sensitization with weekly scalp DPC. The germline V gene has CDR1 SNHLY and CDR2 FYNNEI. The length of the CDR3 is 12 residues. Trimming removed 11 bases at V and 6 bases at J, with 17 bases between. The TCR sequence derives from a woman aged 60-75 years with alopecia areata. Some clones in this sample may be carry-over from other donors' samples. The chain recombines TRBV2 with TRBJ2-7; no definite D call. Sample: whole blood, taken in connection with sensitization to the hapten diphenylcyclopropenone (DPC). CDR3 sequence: CAWGSRLGEQYF. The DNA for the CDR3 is TGTGCCTGGGGTAGCCGACTGGGCGAGCAGTACTTC.